This note documents a single T cell receptor (beta chain) sequence. Its specificity is unknown. This entry belongs to a study of cytomegalovirus exposure and HLA in healthy donors. Study observations and caveats: With later analysis, a missense DCLRE1C variant became linked to TCR beta V- and J-gene trimming. When presence/absence was analysed, sequencing depth was taken to be roughly uniform across donors. Cytomegalovirus status, reportedly, was diagnosed with high specificity and sensitivity by the classifier.

13 Jbeta primers and 60 Vbeta primers were used for the PCR. The repertoire was sequenced with immunoSEQ multiplex PCR; TCRdb's copy has only in-frame clones and lacks some. The sample gives 150,000 to 200,000 clones, 80% to 90% of which show up once; about 10% is in the top ten. Germline values: CDR1 SGHRS, CDR2 YFSETQ. V dropped 2 bases and J dropped 0; count of bases not matched to a gene: 2. CDR3 size: 15 residues. The TCR originated in a man between 18 and 29 years old in good health and CMV-seropositive. The chain couples TRBV5-1 to TRBJ2-3, with TRBD2 matching over 8 bases. Sequencing used PBMCs. CDR3 residues: CASSFTSGSTDTQYF. The CDR3 region has the DNA TGCGCCAGCAGCTTCACTAGCGGAAGCACAGATACGCAGTATTTT.